These 28 T cell receptor beta chains share one sample of origin, sequenced in a study of kidney transplant recipient with SARS-CoV-2 infection. TCRdb passed the reads through MiXCR, listing each CDR3 protein once. The table includes about 250,000 distinct CDR3 sequences, about 28% detected once. Material: a blood sample, obtained at baseline and between days 110 and 120 from a kidney transplant recipient. All receptors derive from a male patient aged 30 to 39 who had COVID-19 and was a kidney transplant recipient. Among the T cells, some may be from the graft donor.

This clonotype was picked up many times. V and J are TRBV28 and TRBJ1-5; weak D call: TRBD1 (5 bases). V lost 6 bases and J lost 5, with 14 bases in between. Germline values: CDR1 MDHEN, CDR2 SYDVKM. This CDR3 contains 14 residues. CDR3 residues: CASRHETDYQPQHF. As DNA, the CDR3 is TGTGCCAGCAGACATGAGACAGATTATCAGCCCCAGCATTTT.

In this sample, this clonotype turned up many times. The chain links TRBV7-2 to TRBJ2-7; 7 bases map to TRBD1. V dropped 1 base and J dropped 8; count of bases not matched to a gene: 11. This CDR3 has 15 amino acids. The V gene's germline CDR1 is SGHTA and CDR2 FQGNSA. The CDR3 nucleotides read TGTGCCAGCAGCTTAGAATCCGGACAGGCATATCAGCAGTACTTC. Encoded protein: CASSLESGQAYQQYF.

This clonotype was observed at least ten times. This chain joins TRBV15 and TRBJ1-2; D gene ambiguous. Trimming stripped 3 bases from V and 4 bases from J, with 21 bases between. The CDR3 totals 17 residues. From germline, CDR1 is LNHNV and CDR2 YYDKDF (reference sequence). The CDR3 here is CATSSYLRCGKTYGYTF. For the CDR3, the DNA is TGTGCCACCAGCAGCTATCTAAGGTGTGGAAAGACCTATGGCTACACCTTC.

With regard to this clonotype: Since a much larger clone is just one base distant, this may be a read error. This chain connects TRBV15 to TRBJ2-7; D remains ambiguous. V lost 4 bases and J lost 4, with 17 bases in between. The length of the CDR3 is 15 residues. Germline-derived CDR1 and CDR2 are LNHNV and YYDKDF (reference sequence). The CDR3 sequence is CATSILTNGTYEQYF. The CDR3 region has the DNA TGTGCCACCAGCATCTTAACTAACGGAACTTACGAGCAGTACTTC. Complete variable domain (other parts from reference TRBV15 and TRBJ2-7): DAMVIQNPRYQVTQFGKPVTLSCSQTLNHNVMYWYQQKSSQAPKLLFHYYDKDFNNEADTPDNFQSRRPNTSFCFLDIRSPGLGDTAMYLCATSILTNGTYEQYFGPGTRLTVT.

As concerns this clonotype: This may be a read error, as it is one base from a much larger clone. This sequence joins TRBV5-1 and TRBJ1-6; a weak D match, TRBD1 (6 bases). Germline lookup yields CDR1 SGHRS and CDR2 YFSETQ. V was pared by 2 bases and J by 11 bases, with 14 bases between. This CDR3 has 14 residues. The CDR3 DNA reads as TGCGCCAGCAGCTTAGGGGGAGCGGATCCACCCCTCCACTTT. Its translation is CASSLGGADPPLHF. Complete variable domain (other parts from reference TRBV5-1 and TRBJ1-6): KAGVTQTPRYLIKTRGQQVTLSCSPISGHRSVSWYQQTPGQGLQFLFEYFSETQRNKGNFPGRFSGRQFSNSRSEMNVSTLELGDSALYLCASSLGGADPPLHFGNGTRLTVT.

This clonotype was observed many times. V and J are TRBV14 and TRBJ1-1; D is undetermined. V lost 0 bases to trimming and J lost 7 bases, with 3 bases between them. This CDR3 is built from 11 residues. Germline CDR1 and CDR2: SGHDN and FVKESK. The chain's CDR3 is CASSQESEAFF. The DNA for the CDR3 is TGTGCCAGCAGCCAAGAAAGTGAAGCTTTCTTT. The variable domain in full, with the rest retrieved from reference TRBV14 and TRBJ1-1, is EAGVTQFPSHSVIEKGQTVTLRCDPISGHDNLYWYRRVMGKEIKFLLHFVKESKQDESGMPNNRFLAERTGGTYSTLKVQPAELEDSGVYFCASSQESEAFFGQGTRLTVV.

A remark on this clonotype: One base away lies a much larger clone, so this may be a sequencing read error. The V gene is TRBV2, the J gene TRBJ1-4; maybe TRBD1 (6 bases). CDR1 and CDR2 from the germline V gene are SNHLY and FYNNEI. This CDR3 comprises 19 residues. V was trimmed by 3 bases and J by 2 bases, leaving 22 bases between them. For the CDR3, the DNA is TGTGCCAGCAGTGACCACAGGGAAGAAAGCTCCGGCACTAATGAAAAACTGTTTTTT. As protein: CASSDHREESSGTNEKLFF.

This clonotype occurred many times. The chain uses TRBV6-5 and TRBJ2-7; possible D gene TRBD2, 5 bases. The germline V and J ends were trimmed by 0 bases and 6 bases, with 12 bases remaining between them. The germline CDR1 and CDR2 sequences are MNHEY and SVGAGI. The CDR3 runs 14 residues. As DNA, the CDR3 is TGTGCCAGCAGTTACTCGACGTCCGGGGTCGAGCAGTACTTC. Translation gives CASSYSTSGVEQYF.

In its sample, this clonotype was seen many times. The V and J genes are TRBV11-3 and TRBJ1-2, with unresolved D. CDR1 and CDR2 (germline): SGHNT, YENEEA. The CDR3 is 17 amino acids. Trimming removed 5 bases at V and 4 bases at J, with 23 bases between. CDR3 in amino acids: CASSVPSDLGKTYGYTF. As DNA, the CDR3 is TGTGCCAGCAGCGTGCCCAGCGATCTCGGAAAGACCTATGGCTACACCTTC.

This clonotype was detected ten times or more. The rearrangement uses TRBV28 and TRBJ2-7; 9 bases agree with TRBD2. V was clipped by 0 bases and J by 0 bases; unmatched bases: 3. Germline CDR1 reads MDHEN; CDR2 reads SYDVKM. The CDR3 spans 16 residues. The CDR3 loop reads CASSLWGTSFSYEQYF. The CDR3, as DNA: TGTGCCAGCAGTTTATGGGGGACTAGCTTCTCCTACGAGCAGTACTTC.

The sample holds many counts of this clonotype. The chain employs TRBV4-1 and TRBJ2-4; 15 bases agree with TRBD2. This CDR3 spans 18 amino acids. J gave up 0 bases and V 4 bases, and 4 bases lay outside the gene matches. The germline CDR1 and CDR2 sequences are MGHRA and YSYEKL. CDR3 nucleotide sequence: TGCGCCAGCAGCCCCGGACTAGCGGGAGGGCTAGCCAAAAACATTCAGTACTTC. Its translation: CASSPGLAGGLAKNIQYF.

This clonotype showed up many times. CDR3 region: CASSLEGGRRQAFF. Here the CDR3 DNA reads TGCGCCAGCAGCTTGGAGGGTGGGCGCCGCCAAGCTTTCTTT. The chain recombines TRBV5-1 with TRBJ1-1, with D hard to call. V shed 0 bases and J shed 9 bases, with 15 bases lying between them. This CDR3 comprises 14 residues. Germline CDR1 and CDR2: SGHRS and YFSETQ. The full variable domain, its missing parts supplied by reference TRBV5-1 and TRBJ1-1, is KAGVTQTPRYLIKTRGQQVTLSCSPISGHRSVSWYQQTPGQGLQFLFEYFSETQRNKGNFPGRFSGRQFSNSRSEMNVSTLELGDSALYLCASSLEGGRRQAFFGQGTRLTVV.

For this clonotype: This could be a read error, since a much larger clone is one nucleotide away. CDR3 bases: TGTGCCGGCAGCCCTAAGGGCGGGAGAGACGGGGAGCTGTTTTTT. Protein: CAGSPKGGRDGELFF. The chain recombines TRBV3-1 with TRBJ2-2; 7 nucleotides match TRBD2. Germline CDR1 reads LGHDT; CDR2 reads YNNKEL (reference sequence). CDR3 length: 15 amino acids.

About this clonotype itself: This probably arose from a read error, given a far larger clone one base away. V gene TRBV6-5 combines with J gene TRBJ1-5; D remains ambiguous. This CDR3 comprises 13 residues. CDR1 MNHEY and CDR2 SVGAGI come from the germline V gene. The CDR3 region has the DNA TGTGCCAACAGTTATTGGGCCGGCCAGCCCCAGCATTTT. Translation gives CANSYWAGQPQHF.

This clonotype came up a few times. The chain carries TRBV29-1 and TRBJ2-5; D is uncertain. V shed 4 bases and J shed 1 base, with 16 bases lying between them. Germline CDR1 SQVTM, CDR2 ANQGSEA. This CDR3 contains 15 residues. Here the CDR3 DNA reads TGCAGCGTTGGACGTGGCGAGGTACGCCAAGAGACCCAGTACTTC. Translation gives CSVGRGEVRQETQYF. Filled out from reference TRBV29-1 and TRBJ2-5, the complete variable domain reads SAVISQKPSRDICQRGTSLTIQCQVDSQVTMMFWYRQQPGQSLTLIATANQGSEATYESGFVIDKFPISRPNLTFSTLTVSNMSPEDSSIYLCSVGRGEVRQETQYFGPGTRLLVL.

This clonotype was counted ten times or more. This sequence joins TRBV15 and TRBJ2-1; D is tentatively TRBD1 or TRBD2 (6 bases each). This CDR3 comprises 22 residues. Germline V gene lookup returns CDR1 LNHNV and CDR2 YYDKDF (reference sequence). V lost 0 bases, J lost 0 bases, and 27 bases lay in between. CDR3 protein: CATSRESGAGAIVGISYNEQFF. CDR3 DNA: TGTGCCACCAGCAGAGAATCGGGGGCCGGGGCGATTGTTGGTATCTCCTACAATGAGCAGTTCTTC.

This clonotype has ten or more counts. This rearrangement joins TRBV10-1 to TRBJ1-2, with D hard to call. Per the germline V gene, CDR1 is WNHNN and CDR2 is SYGVQD (reference sequence). V was trimmed by 5 bases and J by 4 bases, leaving 23 bases between them. The CDR3 has 17 residues. DNA of the CDR3: TGCGCCAGCAGTAATTCACCAAGATCGCGAAAGACCTATGGCTACACCTTC. As protein: CASSNSPRSRKTYGYTF.

This clonotype came up a few times. The rearrangement uses TRBV7-2 and TRBJ2-5, with 7 bases fitting TRBD2. Germline V gives CDR1 SGHTA, CDR2 FQGNSA. Germline trimming cut 3 bases from V and 1 base from J; bases unmatched to any gene: 8. This CDR3 spans 16 amino acids. CDR3 nucleotide sequence: TGTGCCAGCAGCTTCTCCGGGGGGTTTTTCCAAGAGACCCAGTACTTC. Its translation: CASSFSGGFFQETQYF.

A note on this clonotype: This sequence may be a read error, since a much larger clone differs from it by one base. The rearrangement links TRBV7-4 to TRBJ1-2; D is ambiguous. CDR1 and CDR2 from the germline V gene are SGHVT and SQSDAQ. The germline V and J ends were trimmed by 4 bases and 6 bases, with 24 bases remaining between them. There are 17 residues in the CDR3. CDR3: CASSWQLSARKTHGYTF. The CDR3 DNA reads as TGTGCCAGCAGCTGGCAGCTTTCAGCTCGAAAGACCCATGGCTACACCTTC.

This clonotype was observed many times. The V gene is TRBV6-8, the J gene TRBJ1-2; no reliable D call. Germline CDR1 MNHGY, CDR2 SAAAGT. The CDR3 sequence is 17 residues long. Trimming stripped 5 bases from V and 4 bases from J, with 23 bases between. The DNA of the CDR3 is TGTGCCAGCAGTGTCTTACTACGCTCTAGAAAGACCTATGGCTACACCTTC. It specifies CASSVLLRSRKTYGYTF.

About this clonotype: A much larger clone lies one base from this, so it may be a read error. This chain links TRBV27 with TRBJ1-2, with D maybe TRBD1 (5 bases). The CDR3 consists of 14 residues. V dropped 8 bases and J dropped 1 base, with 14 bases sitting between them. Germline assignment: CDR1 MNHEY and CDR2 SMNVEV (reference sequence). The CDR3 loop is CASEGWGNNYGYTF. The CDR3 bases are TGTGCCAGCGAGGGATGGGGCAATAACTATGGCTACACCTTC.

This clonotype was seen a handful of times. The V call is TRBV20-1, the J call TRBJ2-1; D unclear. Germline loops: CDR1 DFQATT, CDR2 SNEGSKA (reference sequence). This CDR3 contains 13 residues. The germline V and J ends were trimmed by 6 bases and 0 bases, with 9 bases remaining between them. The CDR3 DNA reads as TGCAGTGCCCCCAGGAGCTCCTACAATGAGCAGTTCTTC. It yields the protein CSAPRSSYNEQFF.

Ten or more counts support this clonotype. The gene calls are TRBV6-1 and TRBJ1-2; no clear D gene. Germline values: CDR1 MNHNS, CDR2 SASEGT. V was trimmed by 4 bases and J by 4 bases, leaving 22 bases between them. The length of the CDR3 is 17 residues. The CDR3 DNA follows: TGTGCCAGCAGTGGAGACAAGGAATGTAGAAAGACCTATGGCTACACCTTC. It translates to CASSGDKECRKTYGYTF.

As regards this clonotype: This sequence may be a read error, since a much larger clone differs from it by one base. The rearrangement joins TRBV8-2 to TRBJ1-2. TRBV8-2 is designated a pseudogene. The CDR3 covers 16 residues. The CDR3 loop reads CGSTYVDSRKTYGHTF. CDR3 coding DNA: TGTGGCAGTACCTACGTTGATAGCCGAAAGACCTATGGCCACACCTTC.

This clonotype has more than one count but fewer than ten. The conserved closing phenylalanine or tryptophan is absent in this CDR3, likely reflecting a read error. The DNA is omitted, as the CDR3 cannot be located on it reliably, and the CDR3 follows TCRdb's listing. The chain has TRBV10-1 and TRBJ2-6. The CDR3 spans 14 amino acids, including both terminal residues. Germline assignment: CDR1 WNHNN and CDR2 SYGVQD (reference sequence). Here the CDR3 reads CASSGRLRSHKVGL.

Turning to this clonotype: One junction end disagrees with the germline gene, perhaps due to a read error. The chain uses TRBV4-2 and TRBJ1-2; D is uncertain. Germline CDR1 and CDR2: LGHNA and YNFKEQ. The CDR3 runs 15 residues. The CDR3, as DNA: TGTGCCAGCAGCCAACTTACGGGTGGAAACTATGGCTGCACCTTC. Protein: CASSQLTGGNYGCTF.

This clonotype was seen many times. The chain has TRBV6-2 or TRBV6-3 and TRBJ1-2; no firm D call. Germline lookup yields CDR1 MNHEY and CDR2 SVGEGT. V was shortened by 5 bases and J by 4 bases, with 23 bases between the two germline ends. CDR3 length equals 17 residues. In DNA form, the CDR3 reads TGTGCCAGCAGTGAAATTTTCTGCATCGGAAAGACCTATGGCTACACCTTC. This gives the protein CASSEIFCIGKTYGYTF.

In its sample, this clonotype was seen many times. The chain joins TRBV5-6 to TRBJ2-5, with TRBD1 matching over 11 bases. The CDR3 is 17 residues long. The germline gives CDR1 SGHDT, CDR2 YYEEEE. The V and J ends lost 2 bases and 4 bases, in that order; junction bases with no gene match: 10. The CDR3 loop is CASSFGGTGGIRETQYF. The DNA for the CDR3 is TGTGCCAGCAGCTTCGGTGGGACAGGGGGAATTCGAGAGACCCAGTACTTC.